These 12 T cell receptor beta chains were sequenced from one sample in a study of cytomegalovirus exposure and HLA in healthy donors. With 60 Vbeta and 13 Jbeta primers, the PCR was carried out. Clones were read by immunoSEQ multiplex PCR, and TCRdb kept only the in-frame ones, dropping some. The table records some 200,000 clones, approximately 83% of them present only once. The material sequenced was PBMCs. These receptors were collected from a girl under 18 in good health and CMV-seronegative.

The genes are TRBV4-1 and TRBJ1-4; a possible D gene is TRBD1 (6 bases). V was pared by 0 bases and J by 15 bases, with 17 bases between. This CDR3 is built from 14 residues. Germline loops: CDR1 MGHRA, CDR2 YSYEKL. DNA for the CDR3: TGCGCCAGCAGCCAAGAATTGGGTCTGGGGGCGTTGTTTTTT. The encoded protein is CASSQELGLGALFF.

The chain combines TRBV5-1 with TRBJ2-1; D remains unclear. V was clipped by 4 bases and J by 5 bases, with 10 bases between them. Germline-derived CDR1 and CDR2 are SGHRS and YFSETQ. The CDR3 length is 13 residues. CDR3 amino acids: CASSSDRNNEQFF. CDR3 DNA sequence: TGCGCCAGCAGCAGCGACCGCAACAATGAGCAGTTCTTC.

This clone was counted only a few times. This chain joins TRBV4-3 and TRBJ1-5; no reliable D call. Per germline, CDR1 LGHNA and CDR2 YSLEER. This CDR3 spans 13 amino acids. Trimming shortened V by 1 base and J by 3 bases, and 4 bases separated the two germline ends. The CDR3 nucleotides read TGCGCCAGCAGCCAAGGTATCAATCAGCCCCAGCATTTT. Translation gives CASSQGINQPQHF.

This chain connects TRBV4-1 to TRBJ2-7; possible D gene TRBD1, 5 bases. The CDR3 loop spans 14 amino acids. The V gene's germline CDR1 is MGHRA and CDR2 YSYEKL. V was shortened by 1 base and J by 3 bases, with 10 bases between the two germline ends. In DNA form, the CDR3 reads TGCGCCAGCAGCCAAGGGGGCTGGCACTACGAGCAGTACTTC. Translating gives CASSQGGWHYEQYF.

The CDR3 bases are TGTGCCAGCACCCTAATGGGGGAGGTCGAAGAGACCCAGTACTTC. Amino acid sequence: CASTLMGEVEETQYF. The chain links TRBV9 to TRBJ2-5, with D maybe TRBD2 (6 bases). Trimming took off 6 bases at V and 3 bases at J, with 18 bases between the two ends. The germline CDR1 and CDR2 sequences are SGDLS and YYNGEE. The CDR3 length is 15 residues.

The J gene is TRBJ2-1, the V gene TRBV13, with unresolved D. Deletions cut 0 bases from V and 8 bases from J, with 8 bases between. CDR3 length: 13 residues. Germline V gives CDR1 PRHDT, CDR2 FYEKMQ (reference sequence). CDR3 DNA sequence: TGTGCCAGCAGCTTAGGCCAGCGCGATGAGCAGTTCTTC. Its translation: CASSLGQRDEQFF.

The chain combines TRBV19 with TRBJ2-5; D may be TRBD2 (5 bases). CDR3 length equals 14 residues. Germline-derived CDR1 and CDR2 are LNHDA and SQIVND (reference sequence). Trimming left V 6 bases short and J 4 bases short, with 15 bases between. CDR3 in DNA: TGTGCCAGTAGCTCGGGGATCCGGGGAGAGACCCAGTACTTC. This gives the protein CASSSGIRGETQYF.

The V gene is TRBV6-5, the J gene TRBJ1-1; possible D gene TRBD1, 6 bases. V dropped 4 bases and J dropped 1 base, with 16 bases sitting between them. Germline V gene lookup returns CDR1 MNHEY and CDR2 SVGAGI. CDR3 size: 16 residues. The CDR3 is CASSSFSTGGNTEAFF. CDR3 coding DNA: TGTGCCAGCAGTTCCTTCTCGACAGGAGGGAACACTGAAGCTTTCTTT.

The V gene is TRBV19, the J gene TRBJ1-1; possible D gene TRBD1, 6 bases. CDR3 length: 14 amino acids. Per germline, CDR1 LNHDA and CDR2 SQIVND (reference sequence). Trimming left V 4 bases short and J 4 bases short, with 13 bases between. CDR3 region: CASSKTRGGTEAFF. CDR3 in DNA: TGTGCCAGTAGTAAAACCAGGGGTGGCACTGAAGCTTTCTTT.

The CDR3 DNA follows: TGTGCCAGCAGCCCTCAAGGCACGGGTTCTGGGGCCAACGTCCTGACTTTC. This sequence encodes CASSPQGTGSGANVLTF. This chain uses TRBV7-9 with TRBJ2-6; no clear D gene. Germline CDR1 reads SEHNR; CDR2 reads FQNEAQ (reference sequence). Trimming left V 5 bases short and J 1 base short, with 15 bases between. The CDR3 consists of 17 residues.

The genes are TRBV6-5 and TRBJ1-2; D is possibly TRBD1 (6 bases). With 5 bases removed from V and 8 bases from J, the gap between germline ends came to 15 bases. The CDR3 loop spans 13 amino acids. Germline V gene lookup returns CDR1 MNHEY and CDR2 SVGAGI. CDR3 nucleotide sequence: TGTGCCAGCAGTCCTGCGGGGGCAGGCGGCTACACCTTC. Protein: CASSPAGAGGYTF.

Only a few counts were recorded for this clone. This chain joins TRBV2 and TRBJ2-1, with 9 nucleotides matching TRBD2. Germline trimming cut 1 base from V and 7 bases from J; bases unmatched to any gene: 8. In germline, CDR1 is SNHLY, CDR2 FYNNEI. This CDR3 contains 16 residues. The CDR3 here is CASSEEGAGGFNEQFF. The CDR3 DNA sequence: TGTGCCAGCAGTGAAGAGGGAGCGGGGGGCTTTAATGAGCAGTTCTTC.